Listed below are T cell receptor beta chains from one sample, sequenced in a study of response to subunit inactivated influenza vaccine. TCRdb independently ran MiXCR on the RT-PCR reads; one entry per CDR3 protein. This sample has roughly 570,000 distinct CDR3 sequences, with 10% to 15% found just once. This specimen consisted of PBMCs from blood, obtained about 40 days after vaccination. The receptor source for this set is a man in his fifties who received an inactivated influenza vaccine. Each CDR3 is given without its conserved first and last residue. Where a row states a size, it is once, few, many or the class of an expanded clone; other rows omit it.

size | length | V | CDR3
- | 13 | TRBV20-1 | SARDGGGNYNEQF
many | 14 | TRBV28 | ASSFNPGPGLDEQY
few | 15 | TRBV25-1 | ASSDGRGTGMNTEAF
few | 11 | TRBV10-3 | AISELGKDTQY
few | 16 | TRBV11-1 | ASSLRYGGGQSFQEQF
- | 13 | TRBV14 | ASSLQSGAISEQF
- | 14 | TRBV20-1 | SASPMGREDTGELF
- | 12 | TRBV20-1 | SARDEGVGQPQH
few | 13 | TRBV27 | ASSPLEPYYNEQF
- | 13 | TRBV6-1 | ASSDIRAGSHEQY
- | 13 | TRBV7-9 | ASSLGRTTGEEQY
few | 12 | TRBV6-2/TRBV6-3 | ASNQHGTAYEQY
- | 14 | TRBV25-1 | ASRGNSGRAYNEQF
- | 12 | TRBV20-1 | SARDGSSTGELF